This T cell receptor beta chain was sequenced in a study of CD8 T cells in Susac syndrome. The CDR3 loop spans 14 amino acids. Trimming left V 4 bases short and J 3 bases short, with 12 bases between. Germline assignment: CDR1 MNHEY and CDR2 SVGEGT. With random hexamers, 0.5 to 1 ug RNA was reverse transcribed. TCRdb reanalysed the immunoSEQ multiplex PCR reads using MiXCR and keeps one entry per CDR3 protein. The sample gives some 260,000 distinct CDR3 sequences, around 84% of which show up once; approximately 0.11% is in the top ten. The rearrangement links TRBV6-2 or TRBV6-3 to TRBJ1-1; tentative D call: TRBD1 (5 bases). Sequenced: CD8+ T cells from PBMCs. The sequence was collected from a human donor with multiple sclerosis. DNA of the CDR3: TGTGCCAGCAGTTCCGACGACAGACACACTGAAGCTTTCTTT. This gives the protein CASSSDDRHTEAFF.